This record concerns one T cell receptor (beta chain) sequence. Repertoires were generated with immunoSEQ multiplex PCR, while TCRdb's copy carries only in-frame clones and drops some. The sample consists of about 130,000 clones, 95% to 97% of them appearing once. The data are from a study of cytomegalovirus exposure and HLA in healthy donors. This receptor was identified in a man aged 18 to 29 in good health and CMV-seronegative. The sample taken for sequencing was PBMCs.

This chain's CDR3 is CASSPGTGATYEQYF. In DNA, the CDR3 is TGTGCCAGCAGCCCGGGGACAGGGGCAACCTACGAGCAGTACTTC. The chain recombines TRBV27 with TRBJ2-7; 10 bases are shared with TRBD1. Germline trimming cut 6 bases from V and 2 bases from J; bases unmatched to any gene: 7. This CDR3 comprises 15 residues. Germline V gene data show CDR1 as MNHEY and CDR2 as SMNVEV (reference sequence).